Listed below are T cell receptor beta chains from one sample, sequenced in a study of control samples from healthy donors and cancer patients. Profiling relied on immunoSEQ multiplex PCR, and the TCRdb table lists in-frame clones only, not all of them. This sample carries nearly 200,000 clones, over 80% of them seen once, and the ten largest clones take roughly 1.9%. The source material was blood. These receptors all come from a young man in good health. Both conserved end residues are part of each CDR3. A D gene is named only where the DNA matches it firmly. Clone sizes are given selectively: once, few, many, or a class where the clone is expanded.

J gene	D gene	clone size	V gene	CDR3 protein	CDR3 DNA
TRBJ1-1	NA	NA	TRBV6-5	CASRITREQNTEAFF	TGTGCCAGCCGAATAACCAGGGAACAGAACACTGAAGCTTTCTTT
TRBJ2-1	TRBD2	NA	TRBV11-2	CASSAEAGGPGEQFF	TGTGCCAGCAGCGCGGAGGCGGGGGGGCCTGGTGAGCAGTTCTTC
TRBJ1-1	NA	few	TRBV6-5	CASSYANIPNTEAFF	TGTGCCAGCAGTTACGCAAACATACCGAACACTGAAGCTTTCTTT
TRBJ1-2	NA	NA	TRBV6-5	CASSLRPGPEGGYTF	TGTGCCAGCAGTTTAAGACCGGGACCCGAAGGGGGCTACACCTTC
TRBJ2-7	NA	NA	TRBV10-2	CASGGKGNYEQYF	TGCGCCAGCGGTGGGAAGGGTAACTACGAGCAGTACTTC
TRBJ1-5	TRBD1	NA	TRBV24-1	CATRDRENQPQHF	TGTGCCACCCGAGACAGGGAAAATCAGCCCCAGCATTTT
TRBJ1-5	NA	NA	TRBV7-9	CASSFPDNQPQHF	TGTGCCAGCAGCTTCCCAGATAATCAGCCCCAGCATTTT
TRBJ2-3	NA	NA	TRBV19	CASSRDTLPRVDTQYF	TGTGCCAGTAGTAGGGACACACTTCCGCGGGTTGATACGCAGTATTTT
TRBJ1-6	NA	NA	TRBV29-1	CSAADSYNSPLHF	TGCAGCGCAGCGGACAGTTATAATTCACCCCTCCACTTT
TRBJ1-1	NA	NA	TRBV4-1	CASSQSGAANTEAFF	TGCGCCAGCAGCCAATCAGGGGCTGCGAACACTGAAGCTTTCTTT
TRBJ2-2	NA	NA	TRBV29-1	CSVDAGTNTGELFF	TGCAGCGTTGATGCGGGAACCAACACCGGGGAGCTGTTTTTT